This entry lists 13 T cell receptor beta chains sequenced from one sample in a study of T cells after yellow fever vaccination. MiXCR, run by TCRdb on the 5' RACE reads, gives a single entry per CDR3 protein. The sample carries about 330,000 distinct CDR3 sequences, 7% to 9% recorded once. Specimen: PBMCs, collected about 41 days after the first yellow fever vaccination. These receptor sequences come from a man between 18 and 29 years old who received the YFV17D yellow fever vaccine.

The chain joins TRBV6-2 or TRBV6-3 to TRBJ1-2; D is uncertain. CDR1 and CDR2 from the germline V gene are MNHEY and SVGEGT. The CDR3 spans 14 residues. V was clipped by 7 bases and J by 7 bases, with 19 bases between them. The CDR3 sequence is CASTLTVGNGGYTF. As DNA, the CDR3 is TGTGCCAGCACCCTAACCGTGGGGAATGGTGGCTACACCTTC.

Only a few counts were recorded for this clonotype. The CDR3 nucleotides read TGTGCCAGCAGTTGGGGGGACGATCAGCCCCAGCATTTT. This translates into CASSWGDDQPQHF. The rearrangement joins TRBV6-2 or TRBV6-3 to TRBJ1-5; D is perhaps TRBD1 (5 bases). Germline CDR1 and CDR2: MNHEY and SVGEGT. The CDR3 runs 13 residues. V was shortened by 4 bases and J by 5 bases, with 9 bases between the two germline ends.

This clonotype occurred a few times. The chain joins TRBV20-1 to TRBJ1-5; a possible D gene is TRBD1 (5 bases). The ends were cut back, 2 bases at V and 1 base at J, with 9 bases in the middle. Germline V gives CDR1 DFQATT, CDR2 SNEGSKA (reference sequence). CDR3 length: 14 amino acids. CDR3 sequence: CSARRDLSNQPQHF. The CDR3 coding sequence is TGCAGTGCTAGACGGGACCTGAGCAATCAGCCCCAGCATTTT.

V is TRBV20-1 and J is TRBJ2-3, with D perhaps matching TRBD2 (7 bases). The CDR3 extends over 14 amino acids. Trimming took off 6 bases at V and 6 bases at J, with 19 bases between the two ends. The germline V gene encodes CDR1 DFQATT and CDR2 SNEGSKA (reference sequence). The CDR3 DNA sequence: TGCAGTGCCTGGGGGGGCCGCATTCCTGATACGCAGTATTTT. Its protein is CSAWGGRIPDTQYF.

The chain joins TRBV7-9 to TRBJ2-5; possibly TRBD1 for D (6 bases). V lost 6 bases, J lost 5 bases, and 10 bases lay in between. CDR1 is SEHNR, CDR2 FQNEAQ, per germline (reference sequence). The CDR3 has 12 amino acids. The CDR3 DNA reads TGTGCCAGCAGACAGGGCAAGGAGACCCAGTACTTC. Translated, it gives CASRQGKETQYF.

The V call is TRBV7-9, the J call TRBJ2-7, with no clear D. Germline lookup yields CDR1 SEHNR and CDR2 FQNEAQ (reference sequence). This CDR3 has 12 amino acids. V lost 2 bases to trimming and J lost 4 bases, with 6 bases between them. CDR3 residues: CASSLKPYEQYF. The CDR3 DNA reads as TGTGCCAGCAGCTTAAAACCGTACGAGCAGTACTTC.

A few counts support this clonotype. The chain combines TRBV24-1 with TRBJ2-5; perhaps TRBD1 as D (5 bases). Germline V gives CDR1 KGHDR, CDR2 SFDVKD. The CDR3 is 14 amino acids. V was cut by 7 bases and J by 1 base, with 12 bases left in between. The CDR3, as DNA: TGTGCCACCAGCGCTGCAGGGTCCCAAGAGACCCAGTACTTC. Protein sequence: CATSAAGSQETQYF.

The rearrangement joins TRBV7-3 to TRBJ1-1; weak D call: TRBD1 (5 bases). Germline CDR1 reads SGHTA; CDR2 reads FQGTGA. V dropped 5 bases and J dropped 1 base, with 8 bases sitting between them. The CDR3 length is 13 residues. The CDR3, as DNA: TGTGCCAGCAGCGCAGGGTCGAACACTGAAGCTTTCTTT. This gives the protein CASSAGSNTEAFF.

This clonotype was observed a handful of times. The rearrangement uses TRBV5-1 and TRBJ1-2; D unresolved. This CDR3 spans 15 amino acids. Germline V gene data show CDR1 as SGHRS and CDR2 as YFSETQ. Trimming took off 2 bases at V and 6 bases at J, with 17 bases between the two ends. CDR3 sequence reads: CASSLMLTQRDGYTF. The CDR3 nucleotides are TGCGCCAGCAGCTTAATGTTAACCCAAAGGGATGGCTACACCTTC. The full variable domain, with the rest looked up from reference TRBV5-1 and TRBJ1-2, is KAGVTQTPRYLIKTRGQQVTLSCSPISGHRSVSWYQQTPGQGLQFLFEYFSETQRNKGNFPGRFSGRQFSNSRSEMNVSTLELGDSALYLCASSLMLTQRDGYTFGSGTRLTVV.

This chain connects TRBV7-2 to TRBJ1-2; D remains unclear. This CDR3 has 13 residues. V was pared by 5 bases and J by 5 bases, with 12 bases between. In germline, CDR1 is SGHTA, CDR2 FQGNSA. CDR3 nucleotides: TGTGCCAGCAGCCCCGGCTGGGATTATGGCTACACCTTC. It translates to CASSPGWDYGYTF.

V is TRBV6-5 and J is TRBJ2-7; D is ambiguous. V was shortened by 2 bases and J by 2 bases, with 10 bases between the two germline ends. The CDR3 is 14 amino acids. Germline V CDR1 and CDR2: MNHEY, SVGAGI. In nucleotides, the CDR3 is TGTGCCAGCAGTTACCCTGACCGAGCCTACGAGCAGTACTTC. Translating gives CASSYPDRAYEQYF.

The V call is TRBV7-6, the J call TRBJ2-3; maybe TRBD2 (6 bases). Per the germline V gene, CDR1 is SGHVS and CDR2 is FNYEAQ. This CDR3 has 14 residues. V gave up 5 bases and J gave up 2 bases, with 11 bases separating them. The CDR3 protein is CASSGSGTTDTQYF. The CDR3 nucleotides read TGTGCCAGCAGCGGTAGCGGCACCACAGATACGCAGTATTTT.

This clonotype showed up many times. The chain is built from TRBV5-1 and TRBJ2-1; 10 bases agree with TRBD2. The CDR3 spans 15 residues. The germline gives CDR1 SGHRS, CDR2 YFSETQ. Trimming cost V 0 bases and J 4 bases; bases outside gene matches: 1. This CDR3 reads CASSLGTSGYNEQFF. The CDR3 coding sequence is TGCGCCAGCAGCTTGGGGACTAGCGGATACAATGAGCAGTTCTTC.